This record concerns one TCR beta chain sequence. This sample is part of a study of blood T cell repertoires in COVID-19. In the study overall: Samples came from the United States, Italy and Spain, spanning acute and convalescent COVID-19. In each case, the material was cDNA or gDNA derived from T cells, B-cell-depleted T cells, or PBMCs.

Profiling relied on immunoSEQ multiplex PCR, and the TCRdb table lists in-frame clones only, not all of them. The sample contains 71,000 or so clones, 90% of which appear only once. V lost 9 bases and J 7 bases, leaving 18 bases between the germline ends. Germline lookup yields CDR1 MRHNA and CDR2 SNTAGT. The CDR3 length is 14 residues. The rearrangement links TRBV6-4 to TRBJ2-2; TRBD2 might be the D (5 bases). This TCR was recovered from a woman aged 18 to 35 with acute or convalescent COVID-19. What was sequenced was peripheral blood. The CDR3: CARTLPSAGGELFF. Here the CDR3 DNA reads TGTGCCAGGACGCTACCTTCCGCGGGCGGGGAGCTGTTTTTT.